The 12 T cell receptor beta chains in this list originate from one sample, sequenced in a study of circulating CD8 cells and anti-PD-1 response in melanoma. Four subsets defined by PD-1 and/or TIGIT were sorted from live CD3+CD8+TCRalphabeta+ cells. TCR libraries were prepared from around 14 ng of total RNA with the QIAseq Immune Repertoire TCR panel. In TCRdb, the reads were re-called with MiXCR into one record per CDR3 protein. Counted here are around 450 distinct CDR3 sequences, about 7.2% occurring once; the ten biggest clones make up roughly two fifths. Sequenced here: CD8+ T cells from PBMCs, sampled at baseline or after one month of anti-PD-1 therapy (not recorded which). These receptors originate from a human donor with melanoma.

This clonotype is classed as large. V is TRBV9 and J is TRBJ2-5, with 8 nucleotides matching TRBD1. This CDR3 contains 15 residues. CDR1 and CDR2 from the germline V gene are SGDLS and YYNGEE. Losses at the gene ends were 2 bases for V and 4 bases for J; bases not matched to a gene: 7. The CDR3 bases are TGTGCCAGCAGCGTGACAGGACAGGGTGGAGAGACCCAGTACTTC. Translated, it gives CASSVTGQGGETQYF.

In its sample, this clonotype is medium-sized. This chain joins TRBV2 and TRBJ2-5, with TRBD2 matching over 11 bases. The CDR3 runs to 18 residues. The V gene's germline CDR1 is SNHLY and CDR2 FYNNEI. The V gene end was trimmed by 6 bases and the J gene end by 5 bases; junction bases not matched to a gene: 17. CDR3 in DNA: TGTGCCAGCAGCCTCAAATTAGCGGGGGGGCCTCCGGAGGAGACCCAGTACTTC. This sequence encodes CASSLKLAGGPPEETQYF.

This clonotype is large (0.1 to 1%) in the sample. Here the CDR3 reads CASSITGGASDGYTF. CDR3 coding DNA: TGTGCCAGTAGTATAACAGGGGGCGCGTCGGATGGCTACACCTTC. V is TRBV19 and J is TRBJ1-2, with 9 bases fitting TRBD1. This CDR3 has 15 residues. Germline assignment: CDR1 LNHDA and CDR2 SQIVND (reference sequence). J was trimmed by 6 bases and V by 2 bases; bases with no gene match: 7.

This clonotype is large in the sample. The V and J genes are TRBV10-3 and TRBJ2-7; D may be TRBD1 (6 bases). The CDR3 consists of 16 residues. Germline V gives CDR1 ENHRY, CDR2 SYGVKD. The ends were cut back, 10 bases at V and 4 bases at J, with 26 bases in the middle. CDR3 amino acids: CATGLGGGQRNYEQYF. CDR3 bases: TGTGCCACGGGGCTTGGCGGAGGACAGAGGAATTACGAGCAGTACTTC.

This clonotype is medium-sized. The chain's CDR3 is CASSQGGQASYEQYF. DNA for the CDR3: TGCGCCAGCAGCCAAGGGGGACAGGCCTCCTACGAGCAGTACTTC. The chain uses TRBV4-3 and TRBJ2-7, with TRBD1 identical over 8 bases. CDR1 is LGHNA, CDR2 YSLEER, per germline. The V and J ends lost 1 base and 0 bases, in that order; junction bases with no gene match: 2. The length of the CDR3 is 15 residues.

By share of the sample, this clonotype is large. The chain joins TRBV4-1 to TRBJ2-7; D not certain. Germline values: CDR1 MGHRA, CDR2 YSYEKL. CDR3 length equals 13 residues. V lost 5 bases and J lost 0, with 8 bases in between. The chain's CDR3 is CASSYSLSYEQYF. In DNA form, the CDR3 reads TGCGCCAGCAGCTACAGCCTCTCCTACGAGCAGTACTTC.

This clonotype was picked up a small number of times. A much larger clone sits a single nucleotide away, making a read error possible. The CDR3 end shows no conserved phenylalanine or tryptophan, and so a read error is likely. The CDR3 reads CSVLRNSPYEQYL. The CDR3 DNA is TGCAGCGTTCTCCGGAACAGCCCCTACGAGCAGTACCTC. The chain recombines TRBV29-1 with TRBJ2-7; no reliable D call. The CDR3 covers 13 residues. Germline loops: CDR1 SQVTM, CDR2 ANQGSEA. The V end lost 5 bases, the J end lost 2 bases, and 13 bases lay between the germline ends.

This clonotype is judged medium-sized. The J gene is TRBJ1-1, the V gene TRBV30; D remains ambiguous. The ends were cut back, 1 base at V and 1 base at J, with 4 bases in the middle. Germline-derived CDR1 and CDR2 are GTSNPN and SVGIG (reference sequence). The CDR3 is made up of 12 amino acids. In DNA, the CDR3 is TGTGCCTGGAGTGAGGAGAACACTGAAGCTTTCTTT. Translating it yields CAWSEENTEAFF.

In this sample, this clonotype is medium-sized. The gene calls are TRBV11-2 and TRBJ2-3, with TRBD2 identical over 8 bases. Trimming cost V 0 bases and J 6 bases; bases outside gene matches: 14. The CDR3 runs 18 residues. Looked up from germline, CDR1 is SGHAT and CDR2 is FQNNGV. Here the CDR3 DNA reads TGTGCCAGCAGCTTAGATCAAGCGGGGGCCCTCCTTGGGGATACGCAGTATTTT. Protein: CASSLDQAGALLGDTQYF.

This clonotype is judged large (0.1 to 1%). The chain has TRBV2 and TRBJ1-5; D is ambiguous. The CDR3 runs to 14 residues. CDR1 SNHLY and CDR2 FYNNEI come from the germline V gene. Trimming removed 0 bases from V and 5 bases from J, with 8 bases in between. CDR3 nucleotide sequence: TGTGCCAGCAGTGAAGCGCGCGGGTATCAGCCCCAGCATTTT. It is translated as CASSEARGYQPQHF.

By frequency in the sample, this clonotype is medium-sized. This chain joins TRBV29-1 and TRBJ2-7; D ambiguous. The CDR3 sequence is 13 residues long. With 5 bases removed from V and 2 bases from J, the gap between germline ends came to 13 bases. Germline CDR1 is SQVTM and CDR2 is ANQGSEA. In DNA, the CDR3 is TGCAGCGTTCTCCGGAACAGCCCCTACGAGCAGTACTTC. Its protein is CSVLRNSPYEQYF.

This chain uses TRBV2 with TRBJ2-3; D not certain. V shed 3 bases and J shed 6 bases, with 4 bases lying between them. In germline, CDR1 is SNHLY, CDR2 FYNNEI. The length of the CDR3 is 11 residues. CDR3 sequence reads: CASSDMDTQYF. In DNA, the CDR3 is TGTGCCAGCAGTGATATGGATACGCAGTATTTT.